This T cell receptor (beta chain) was recorded in a study of T cells in Graves' hyperthyroidism and ophthalmopathy. General observations from the study: Blood samples included most of the expanded thyroid clonotypes exceeding 0.001.

The CDR3 loop spans 14 amino acids. CDR1 is MNHEY and CDR2 is SMNVEV in the germline V gene (reference sequence). The V and J ends lost 6 bases and 4 bases, in that order; junction bases with no gene match: 8. Those patients with uncontrolled infection, other autoimmune disease, pregnancy or lactation were excluded. TCR beta CDR3 region amplification was performed from RNA transcripts. Using the HTBI primer set, a first-round RT-PCR was run on the TCR CDR3. TCRdb recomputed calls from the multiplex PCR reads with MiXCR, one row per CDR3 protein. The profile covers about 640,000 distinct CDR3 sequences, with about 20% appearing a single time and roughly 30% taken by the ten largest. Points on this clonotype: Its antigen is undetermined.

The receptor was isolated from a man in his thirties or forties with Graves' ophthalmopathy. Sequenced input: blood. This sequence joins TRBV27 and TRBJ2-5, with 7 bases aligning to TRBD2. CDR3 residues: CASRTTGRVETQYF. The CDR3 nucleotides read TGTGCCAGCAGAACGACGGGGAGGGTAGAGACCCAGTACTTC.